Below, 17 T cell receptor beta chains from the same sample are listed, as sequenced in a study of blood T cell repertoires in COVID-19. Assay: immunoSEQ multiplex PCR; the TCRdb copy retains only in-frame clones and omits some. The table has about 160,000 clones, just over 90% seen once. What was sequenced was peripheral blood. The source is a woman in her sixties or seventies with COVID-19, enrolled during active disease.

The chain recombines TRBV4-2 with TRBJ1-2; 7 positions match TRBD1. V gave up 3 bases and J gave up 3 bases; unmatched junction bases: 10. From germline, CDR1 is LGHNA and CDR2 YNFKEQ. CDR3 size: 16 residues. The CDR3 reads CASSQADRAPDYGYTF. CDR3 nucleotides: TGTGCCAGCAGCCAGGCCGACAGGGCCCCTGACTATGGCTACACCTTC.

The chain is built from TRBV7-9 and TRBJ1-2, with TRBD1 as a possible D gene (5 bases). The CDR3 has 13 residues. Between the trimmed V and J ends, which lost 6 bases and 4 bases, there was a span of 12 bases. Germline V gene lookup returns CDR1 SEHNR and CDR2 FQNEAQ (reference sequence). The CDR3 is CASSPTVFYGYTF. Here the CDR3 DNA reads TGTGCCAGCAGTCCGACAGTTTTCTATGGCTACACCTTC.

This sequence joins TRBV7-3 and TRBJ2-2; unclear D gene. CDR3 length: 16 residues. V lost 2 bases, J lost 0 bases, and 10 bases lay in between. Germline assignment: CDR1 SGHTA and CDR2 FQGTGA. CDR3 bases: TGTGCCAGCAGCTTAGGGCGTACCACGAACACCGGGGAGCTGTTTTTT. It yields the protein CASSLGRTTNTGELFF. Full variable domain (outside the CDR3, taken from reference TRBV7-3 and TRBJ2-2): GAGVSQTPSNKVTEKGKYVELRCDPISGHTALYWYRQSLGQGPEFLIYFQGTGAADDSGLPNDRFFAVRPEGSVSTLKIQRTERGDSAVYLCASSLGRTTNTGELFFGEGSRLTVL.

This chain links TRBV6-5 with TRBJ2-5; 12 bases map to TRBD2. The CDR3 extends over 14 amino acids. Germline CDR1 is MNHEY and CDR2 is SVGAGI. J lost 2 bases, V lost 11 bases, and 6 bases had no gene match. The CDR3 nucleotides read TGTGCCGGTCGGACTAGCGGGGTTCAAGAGACCCAGTACTTC. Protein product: CAGRTSGVQETQYF.

The CDR3 reads CASNNRVRSQPQHF. CDR3 DNA: TGTGCCAGCAATAACAGGGTCCGGAGTCAGCCCCAGCATTTT. This chain uses TRBV2 with TRBJ1-5; D possibly corresponds to TRBD1 (6 bases). The length of the CDR3 is 14 residues. V lost 7 bases to trimming and J lost 6 bases, with 16 bases between them. Looked up from germline, CDR1 is SNHLY and CDR2 is FYNNEI.

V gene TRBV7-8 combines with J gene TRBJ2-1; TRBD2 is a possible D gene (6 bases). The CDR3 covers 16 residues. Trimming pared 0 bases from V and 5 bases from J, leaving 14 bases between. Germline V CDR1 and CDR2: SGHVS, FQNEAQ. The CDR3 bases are TGTGCCAGCAGCTTAGCTGGGATCGGGGGAAACAATGAGCAGTTCTTC. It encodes CASSLAGIGGNNEQFF.

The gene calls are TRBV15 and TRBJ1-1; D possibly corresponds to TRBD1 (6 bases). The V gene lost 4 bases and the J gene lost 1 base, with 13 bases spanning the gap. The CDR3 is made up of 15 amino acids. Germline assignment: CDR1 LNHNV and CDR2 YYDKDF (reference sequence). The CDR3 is CATSKNRGANTEAFF. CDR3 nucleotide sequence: TGTGCCACCAGCAAGAATCGGGGGGCGAACACTGAAGCTTTCTTT.

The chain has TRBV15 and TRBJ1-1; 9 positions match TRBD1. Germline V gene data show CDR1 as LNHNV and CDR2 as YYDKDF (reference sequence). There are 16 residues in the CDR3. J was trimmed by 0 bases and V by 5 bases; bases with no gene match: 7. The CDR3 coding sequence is TGTGCCACCAGCGGGGACAGGGCCCCTATGAACACTGAAGCTTTCTTT. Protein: CATSGDRAPMNTEAFF.

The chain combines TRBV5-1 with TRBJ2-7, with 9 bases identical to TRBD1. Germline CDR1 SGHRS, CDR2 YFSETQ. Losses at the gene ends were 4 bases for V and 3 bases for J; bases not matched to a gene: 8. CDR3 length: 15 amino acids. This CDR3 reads CASSPGQGIDYEQYF. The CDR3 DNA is TGCGCCAGCAGCCCAGGACAGGGGATCGACTACGAGCAGTACTTC.

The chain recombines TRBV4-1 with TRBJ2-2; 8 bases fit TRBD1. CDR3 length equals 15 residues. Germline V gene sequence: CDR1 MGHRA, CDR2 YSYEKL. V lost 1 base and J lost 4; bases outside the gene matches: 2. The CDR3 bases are TGCGCCAGCAGCCAAGGACAGGGGTCCACCGGGGAGCTGTTTTTT. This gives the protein CASSQGQGSTGELFF.

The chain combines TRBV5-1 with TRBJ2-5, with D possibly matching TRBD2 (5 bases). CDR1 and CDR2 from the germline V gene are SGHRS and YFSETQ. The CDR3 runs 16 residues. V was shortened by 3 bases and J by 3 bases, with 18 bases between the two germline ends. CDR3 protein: CASSSAARGHKETQYF. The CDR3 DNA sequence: TGCGCCAGCAGCTCCGCGGCTCGGGGTCACAAAGAGACCCAGTACTTC.

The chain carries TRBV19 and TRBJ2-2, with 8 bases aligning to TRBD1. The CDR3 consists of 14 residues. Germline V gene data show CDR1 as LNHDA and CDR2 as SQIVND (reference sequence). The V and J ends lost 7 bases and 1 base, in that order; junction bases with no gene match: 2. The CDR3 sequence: CASMGQENTGELFF. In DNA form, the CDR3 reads TGTGCCAGTATGGGACAGGAGAACACCGGGGAGCTGTTTTTT.

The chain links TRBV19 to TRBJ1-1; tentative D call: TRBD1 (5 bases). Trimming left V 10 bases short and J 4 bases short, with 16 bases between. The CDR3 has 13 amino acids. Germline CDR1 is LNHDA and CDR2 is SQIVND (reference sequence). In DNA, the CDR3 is TGTGCCACCCTAGTATGGGGGGGCACTGAAGCTTTCTTT. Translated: CATLVWGGTEAFF.

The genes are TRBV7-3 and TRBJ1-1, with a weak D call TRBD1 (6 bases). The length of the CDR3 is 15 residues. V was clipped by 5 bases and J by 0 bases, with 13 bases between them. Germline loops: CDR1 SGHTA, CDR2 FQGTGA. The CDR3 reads CASSPYRVMNTEAFF. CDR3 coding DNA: TGTGCCAGCAGCCCTTACAGGGTCATGAACACTGAAGCTTTCTTT.

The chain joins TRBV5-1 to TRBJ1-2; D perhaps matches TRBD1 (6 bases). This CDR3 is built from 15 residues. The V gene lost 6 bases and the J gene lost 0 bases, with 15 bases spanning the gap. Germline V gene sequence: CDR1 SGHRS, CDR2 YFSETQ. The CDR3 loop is CASNPNQGSNYGYTF. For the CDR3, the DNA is TGCGCCAGCAACCCAAACCAGGGGTCTAACTATGGCTACACCTTC.

The DNA of the CDR3 is TGCGCCAGCAGCATGGACGCCGGGGGCTATGGCTACACCTTC. The encoded protein is CASSMDAGGYGYTF. The chain couples TRBV5-1 to TRBJ1-2; TRBD1 is a possible D gene (5 bases). The CDR3 is 14 residues long. The V gene lost 4 bases and the J gene lost 4 bases, with 14 bases spanning the gap. The germline CDR1 and CDR2 sequences are SGHRS and YFSETQ.

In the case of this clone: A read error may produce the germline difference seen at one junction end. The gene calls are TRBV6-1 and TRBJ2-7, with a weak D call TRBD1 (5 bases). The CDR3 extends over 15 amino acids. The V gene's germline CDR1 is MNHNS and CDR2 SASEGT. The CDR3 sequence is CASSEAWGRTYEQYF. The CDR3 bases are TGTGCCAGCAGCGAAGCGTGGGGCCGGACCTACGAGCAGTACTTC.